What follows are 29 T cell receptor beta chains derived from one specimen sequenced in a study of shared clonotypes between healthy human individuals. Method: immunoSEQ multiplex PCR; TCRdb's copy keeps in-frame clones and lacks some. The sample lists some 2 million clones; about 95% were seen once. Material for sequencing was naive CD4+ T cells sorted from blood. Subset defined: CD45RA+ positively selected. Every receptor here comes from a man in his late teens or twenties in good health.

The rearrangement links TRBV29-1 to TRBJ1-1; no firm D call. Deletions cut 4 bases from V and 3 bases from J, with 9 bases between. The germline V gene has CDR1 SQVTM and CDR2 ANQGSEA. CDR3 length: 12 amino acids. The CDR3 DNA sequence: TGCAGCGTTGGTCCCAGCTACACTGAAGCTTTCTTT. Its protein product is CSVGPSYTEAFF.

This clone was recorded once. V usage is TRBV6-4 and J usage is TRBJ2-3; D could derive from TRBD1 or TRBD2 (5 bases each). There are 12 residues in the CDR3. In germline, CDR1 is MRHNA, CDR2 SNTAGT. V gave up 2 bases and J gave up 14 bases, with 14 bases separating them. The CDR3 bases are TGTGCCAGCAGTGACCGGGGCCTTCCCCCGTATTTT. Its protein is CASSDRGLPPYF.

This chain links TRBV6-1 with TRBJ2-7, with 9 positions matching TRBD1. V lost 6 bases, J lost 1 base, and 7 bases stayed unmatched. CDR1 MNHNS and CDR2 SASEGT come from the germline V gene. The CDR3 has 15 amino acids. This CDR3 is CASRNRDRESYEQYF. Written as DNA, the CDR3 is TGTGCCAGCAGGAACCGGGACAGGGAATCCTACGAGCAGTACTTC.

The rearrangement uses TRBV11-2 and TRBJ2-7; no reliable D call. The CDR3 totals 12 residues. CDR1 and CDR2 (germline): SGHAT, FQNNGV. Trimming removed 5 bases from V and 4 bases from J, with 9 bases in between. This CDR3 reads CASSPINYEQYF. The CDR3 DNA reads TGTGCCAGCAGCCCTATTAATTACGAGCAGTACTTC.

The CDR3 DNA follows: TGCGCCAGCAGCTTGGAGTGGACGGGGCCCGAGCAGTACTTC. It codes for CASSLEWTGPEQYF. The chain links TRBV5-1 to TRBJ2-7; possibly TRBD1 or TRBD2 for D (5 bases each). This CDR3 is 14 amino acids long. Trimming removed 0 bases at V and 6 bases at J, with 13 bases between. CDR1 SGHRS and CDR2 YFSETQ come from the germline V gene.

This rearrangement joins TRBV2 to TRBJ2-3, with a weak D call TRBD1 (6 bases). CDR1 is SNHLY and CDR2 is FYNNEI in the germline V gene. The ends were cut back, 7 bases at V and 2 bases at J, with 16 bases in the middle. This CDR3 is built from 15 residues. The CDR3 protein is CASTLATGLTDTQYF. The CDR3, as DNA: TGTGCCAGCACTTTGGCAACAGGGCTCACAGATACGCAGTATTTT.

This chain joins TRBV6-6 and TRBJ1-3, with 7 bases fitting TRBD1. The CDR3 runs 15 residues. With 7 bases clipped from V and 0 bases from J, the junction kept 6 bases outside the gene matches. Germline assignment: CDR1 MNHNY and CDR2 SVGAGI (reference sequence). The DNA of the CDR3 is TGTGCCAGCAATGGAGCAGGGGGCTCTGGAAACACCATATATTTT. Its protein product is CASNGAGGSGNTIYF.

A single count supports this clone. J is TRBJ2-1 and V is TRBV6-6; 8 positions agree with TRBD2. Germline CDR1 reads MNHNY; CDR2 reads SVGAGI (reference sequence). V lost 7 bases to trimming and J lost 3 bases; unmatched junction nucleotides: 5. The CDR3 sequence is 14 residues long. CDR3 sequence reads: CASKERESYNEQFF. CDR3 sequence (DNA): TGTGCCAGCAAGGAGCGGGAGAGCTACAATGAGCAGTTCTTC.

J is TRBJ1-1 and V is TRBV2; 7 nucleotides align to TRBD1. V shed 7 bases and J 1 base; nucleotides not matched to a gene: 15. CDR3 length: 17 amino acids. In germline, CDR1 is SNHLY, CDR2 FYNNEI. The DNA for the CDR3 is TGTGCCAGCAACATTCTGGACAGGCCACCAGCGAACACTGAAGCTTTCTTT. Translating it yields CASNILDRPPANTEAFF.

This chain connects TRBV28 to TRBJ1-5; D gene unclear. V lost 10 bases, J lost 4 bases, and 14 bases lay in between. The V gene's germline CDR1 is MDHEN and CDR2 SYDVKM. This CDR3 is 13 amino acids long. CDR3 sequence reads: CATIMSRNQPQHF. The DNA of the CDR3 is TGTGCCACCATAATGAGCAGGAATCAGCCCCAGCATTTT.

V gene TRBV9 combines with J gene TRBJ2-2, with 7 nucleotides matching TRBD2. CDR1 is SGDLS and CDR2 is YYNGEE in the germline V gene. The CDR3 loop spans 15 amino acids. J gave up 3 bases and V 0 bases, and 2 bases lay outside the gene matches. In nucleotides, the CDR3 is TGTGCCAGCAGCGTAGACGGGGGGTACACCGGGGAGCTGTTTTTT. Its translation is CASSVDGGYTGELFF.

This chain uses TRBV6-5 with TRBJ1-3; D call uncertain. Trimming cost V 6 bases and J 0 bases, with 12 bases left between them. The CDR3 runs to 15 residues. Germline V gene lookup returns CDR1 MNHEY and CDR2 SVGAGI. The CDR3 region has the DNA TGTGCCAGCAGCCCCGGGCGGATCTCTGGAAACACCATATATTTT. Translating gives CASSPGRISGNTIYF.

The genes are TRBV5-6 and TRBJ2-3, with 9 bases that match TRBD2. V was pared by 3 bases and J by 4 bases, with 9 bases of the junction left unmatched. CDR3 length: 16 amino acids. Germline V CDR1 and CDR2: SGHDT, YYEEEE. The CDR3 sequence is CASSSTSGSWADTQYF. The CDR3 DNA reads TGTGCCAGCAGCTCGACTAGCGGCTCTTGGGCAGATACGCAGTATTTT.

V gene TRBV9 combines with J gene TRBJ1-5; D unclear. Germline CDR1 SGDLS, CDR2 YYNGEE. Deletions cut 0 bases from V and 3 bases from J, with 10 bases between. The CDR3 runs to 15 residues. CDR3 sequence reads: CASSVDGLTNQPQHF. In DNA, the CDR3 is TGTGCCAGCAGCGTAGATGGCCTAACCAATCAGCCCCAGCATTTT.

The chain couples TRBV10-3 to TRBJ1-1; 7 nucleotides align to TRBD1. The CDR3 sequence is 14 residues long. The germline V gene encodes CDR1 ENHRY and CDR2 SYGVKD. Trimming cost V 6 bases and J 1 base; bases outside gene matches: 5. CDR3: CAIRKDRTNTEAFF. The DNA of the CDR3 is TGTGCCATCAGAAAGGACAGGACGAACACTGAAGCTTTCTTT.

The chain is built from TRBV2 and TRBJ2-7, with TRBD1 identical over 7 bases. Per germline, CDR1 SNHLY and CDR2 FYNNEI. The CDR3 runs 14 residues. Trimming removed 4 bases from V and 2 bases from J; junction bases left unmatched: 5. CDR3 nucleotide sequence: TGTGCCAGCAGTGGACAGGGACACCCCTACGAGCAGTACTTC. Protein: CASSGQGHPYEQYF.

The chain joins TRBV28 to TRBJ1-6; D is uncertain. Germline CDR1 reads MDHEN; CDR2 reads SYDVKM. CDR3 size: 15 residues. The ends were cut back, 6 bases at V and 2 bases at J, with 11 bases in the middle. CDR3 amino acids: CASSLRQTYNSPLHF. The CDR3 DNA follows: TGTGCCAGCAGCCTGAGGCAGACCTATAATTCACCCCTCCACTTT. Together with reference TRBV28 and TRBJ1-6, the CDR3 gives the full variable domain: DVKVTQSSRYLVKRTGEKVFLECVQDMDHENMFWYRQDPGLGLRLIYFSYDVKMKEKGDIPEGYSVSREKKERFSLILESASTNQTSMYLCASSLRQTYNSPLHFGNGTRLTVT.

The chain joins TRBV5-1 to TRBJ1-6; D gene ambiguous. V gave up 5 bases and J gave up 0 bases, with 6 bases separating them. Germline values: CDR1 SGHRS, CDR2 YFSETQ. The CDR3 is made up of 14 amino acids. CDR3 residues: CASSEGSYNSPLHF. The DNA of the CDR3 is TGCGCCAGCAGTGAGGGCTCCTATAATTCACCCCTCCACTTT.

The rearrangement joins TRBV7-3 to TRBJ2-1, with D tentatively TRBD2 (7 bases). Trimming removed 2 bases from V and 6 bases from J, with 14 bases in between. CDR1 and CDR2 (germline): SGHTA, FQGTGA. The CDR3 is 15 amino acids. The chain's CDR3 is CASSLQAGAPNEQFF. In DNA form, the CDR3 reads TGTGCCAGCAGCTTACAGGCGGGGGCTCCCAATGAGCAGTTCTTC.

The chain recombines TRBV6-5 with TRBJ2-7; 8 bases match TRBD1. Germline-derived CDR1 and CDR2 are MNHEY and SVGAGI. This CDR3 has 15 amino acids. Losses at the gene ends were 2 bases for V and 1 base for J; bases not matched to a gene: 4. CDR3 sequence: CASSYGRTGSYEQYF. CDR3 sequence (DNA): TGTGCCAGCAGTTACGGCCGGACAGGGTCCTACGAGCAGTACTTC.

This chain links TRBV19 with TRBJ2-5; D is unclear. V lost 4 bases, J lost 5 bases, and 11 bases lay in between. The CDR3 covers 13 residues. The germline V gene has CDR1 LNHDA and CDR2 SQIVND (reference sequence). The CDR3 nucleotides read TGTGCCAGTAGTAATACCAATTCGGAGACCCAGTACTTC. It specifies CASSNTNSETQYF.

This chain joins TRBV4-3 and TRBJ2-2; D assignment may be TRBD1 or TRBD2 (5 bases each). V was clipped by 0 bases and J by 3 bases, with 11 bases between them. The CDR3 consists of 16 residues. The V gene's germline CDR1 is LGHNA and CDR2 YSLEER. The CDR3 sequence: CASSQDAGTDTGELFF. CDR3 bases: TGCGCCAGCAGCCAAGATGCAGGGACGGACACCGGGGAGCTGTTTTTT.

The J gene is TRBJ2-5, the V gene TRBV6-5, with TRBD2 as a possible D gene (5 bases). The CDR3 runs 13 residues. Germline CDR1 and CDR2: MNHEY and SVGAGI. The germline V and J ends were trimmed by 5 bases and 11 bases, with 18 bases remaining between them. CDR3 residues: CASSLDYRREQYF. DNA of the CDR3: TGTGCCAGCAGTCTTGACTACCGTCGTGAGCAGTACTTC.

The chain uses TRBV6-1 and TRBJ2-5; D is unclear. This CDR3 has 13 amino acids. CDR1 is MNHNS, CDR2 SASEGT, per germline. Trimming cost V 3 bases and J 2 bases, with 7 bases left between them. CDR3 coding DNA: TGTGCCAGCAGTGAGAAAGGGCAAGAGACCCAGTACTTC. This translates into CASSEKGQETQYF.

V and J are TRBV6-5 and TRBJ2-3; D perhaps matches TRBD2 (5 bases). Germline V gene data show CDR1 as MNHEY and CDR2 as SVGAGI. This CDR3 spans 14 amino acids. Between the trimmed V and J ends, which lost 6 bases and 3 bases, there was a span of 13 bases. CDR3: CASSPDRGTDTQYF. In DNA form, the CDR3 reads TGTGCCAGCAGCCCCGACCGGGGAACAGATACGCAGTATTTT.

The chain employs TRBV4-1 and TRBJ1-6; no clear D. Trimming shortened V by 0 bases and J by 9 bases, and 18 bases separated the two germline ends. CDR3 length: 17 amino acids. The V gene's germline CDR1 is MGHRA and CDR2 YSYEKL. CDR3 DNA: TGCGCCAGCAGCCAAGACCGTATGGGCCTCGGGAGTTCACCCCTCCACTTT. Amino acids: CASSQDRMGLGSSPLHF.

V gene TRBV28 combines with J gene TRBJ2-1, with a tentative D call TRBD2 (5 bases). This CDR3 is built from 15 residues. Germline V gene sequence: CDR1 MDHEN, CDR2 SYDVKM. Trimming removed 8 bases from V and 0 bases from J, with 14 bases in between. The CDR3: CASRNSGSSYNEQFF. The CDR3 region has the DNA TGTGCCAGCCGGAATTCGGGGAGCTCCTACAATGAGCAGTTCTTC.

This clone has just one count. V and J are TRBV2 and TRBJ2-6, with unresolved D. CDR1 is SNHLY and CDR2 is FYNNEI in the germline V gene. Trimming removed 5 bases from V and 0 bases from J, with 14 bases in between. The CDR3 has 17 amino acids. The CDR3 here is CASSTKGKDSGANVLTF. The DNA for the CDR3 is TGTGCCAGCAGTACTAAAGGCAAAGACTCTGGGGCCAACGTCCTGACTTTC.

The chain recombines TRBV27 with TRBJ1-1; 8 nucleotides line up with TRBD1. The J segment lost 2 bases and the V segment lost 5 bases, leaving 4 bases of the junction unmatched. The length of the CDR3 is 14 residues. The germline gives CDR1 MNHEY, CDR2 SMNVEV (reference sequence). CDR3 bases: TGTGCCAGCAGTCACAGGGGGACCAACACTGAAGCTTTCTTT. Its protein is CASSHRGTNTEAFF.